This T cell receptor beta chain emerged from a study of T cell responses to AZD1222 COVID-19 vaccine. V lost 4 bases and J 7 bases, leaving 23 bases between the germline ends. The germline gives CDR1 SGHRS, CDR2 YFSETQ. This CDR3 has 16 residues. Notes on this clone: The antigen is not known.

Using immunoSEQ multiplex PCR, the repertoire was profiled, and TCRdb retains in-frame clones only, with some absent. The table records tens of thousands of clones, 88% of them present only once. General observations from the study: With two AZD1222 doses given, Spike-specific TCR breadth and depth both rose.

The TCR comes from an adult who received the MenACWY meningococcal vaccine as a control. The material was peripheral blood, obtained 28 days after the second dose of the MenACWY control vaccine. The chain couples TRBV5-1 to TRBJ1-2; possibly TRBD1 for D (6 bases). CDR3 bases: TGCGCCAGCAGCACGACACAGGGTCCGACGACGGGTGGCTACACCTTC. It codes for CASSTTQGPTTGGYTF.